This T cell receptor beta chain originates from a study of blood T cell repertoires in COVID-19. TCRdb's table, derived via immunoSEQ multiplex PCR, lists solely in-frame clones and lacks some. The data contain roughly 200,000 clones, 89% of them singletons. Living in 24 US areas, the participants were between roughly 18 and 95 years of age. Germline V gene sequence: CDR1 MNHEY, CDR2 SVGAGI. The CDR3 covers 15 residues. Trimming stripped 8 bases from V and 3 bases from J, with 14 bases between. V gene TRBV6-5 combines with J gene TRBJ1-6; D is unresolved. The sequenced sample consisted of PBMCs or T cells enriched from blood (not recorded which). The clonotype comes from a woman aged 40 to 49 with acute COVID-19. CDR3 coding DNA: TGTGCCAGCGGGGAGGAAGGTCACTATAATTCACCCCTCCACTTT. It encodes CASGEEGHYNSPLHF.